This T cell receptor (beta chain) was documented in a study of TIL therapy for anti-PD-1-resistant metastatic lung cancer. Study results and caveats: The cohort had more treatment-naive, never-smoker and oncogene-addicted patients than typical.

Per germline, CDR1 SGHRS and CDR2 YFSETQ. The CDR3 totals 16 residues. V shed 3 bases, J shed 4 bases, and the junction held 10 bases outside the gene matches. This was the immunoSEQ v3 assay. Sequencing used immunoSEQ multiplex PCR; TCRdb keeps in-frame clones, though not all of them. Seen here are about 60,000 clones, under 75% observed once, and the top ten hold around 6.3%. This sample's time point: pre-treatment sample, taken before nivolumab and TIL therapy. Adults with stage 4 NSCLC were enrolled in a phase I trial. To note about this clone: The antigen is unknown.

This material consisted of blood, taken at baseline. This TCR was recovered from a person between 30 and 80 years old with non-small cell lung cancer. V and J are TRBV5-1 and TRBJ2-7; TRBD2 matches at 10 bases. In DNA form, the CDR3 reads TGCGCCAGCAGCTCCGGAGGCGGGACTAGCGCTTACGAGCAGTACTTC. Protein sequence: CASSSGGGTSAYEQYF.